These 20 T cell receptor beta chains were all obtained from the same sample, sequenced in a study of T cells in Graves' hyperthyroidism and ophthalmopathy. RNA transcripts yielded amplified TCR beta CDR3 regions. Researchers ran a first-round RT-PCR on the TCR CDR3 using the HTBI primer set. TCRdb re-derived calls from the multiplex PCR reads in MiXCR, one entry per CDR3 protein. The data show hundreds of thousands of distinct CDR3 sequences, 15% to 20% seen once. The specimen was blood. These receptors were taken from a woman in her twenties or thirties with Graves' hyperthyroidism.

This clonotype has only a few counts. This rearrangement joins TRBV29-1 to TRBJ2-3, with 11 bases aligning to TRBD2. Germline-derived CDR1 and CDR2 are SQVTM and ANQGSEA. The trim removed 3 bases at V and 5 bases at J, leaving 10 bases unmatched. There are 16 residues in the CDR3. The CDR3 sequence: CSVDWASGRIGDTQYF. The CDR3 DNA is TGCAGCGTTGATTGGGCTAGCGGGAGGATAGGAGATACGCAGTATTTT.

This clonotype was observed at least ten times. This chain joins TRBV9 and TRBJ1-1, with D hard to call. Germline-derived CDR1 and CDR2 are SGDLS and YYNGEE. The CDR3 is 13 residues long. Trimming took 4 bases from V and 0 from J, leaving 7 bases between them. For the CDR3, the DNA is TGTGCCAGCAGCTCCCTACTGAACACTGAAGCTTTCTTT. Translation gives CASSSLLNTEAFF.

CDR3 nucleotides: TGTGCCAGCAGCTTAGTACAGGGGGCCCACCCGACCTCCTACGAGCAGTACTTC. This codes for CASSLVQGAHPTSYEQYF. V is TRBV7-6 and J is TRBJ2-7; 9 bases agree with TRBD1. The CDR3 runs 18 residues. V gave up 1 base and J gave up 0 bases; unmatched junction bases: 10. Looked up from germline, CDR1 is SGHVS and CDR2 is FNYEAQ.

This clonotype has a handful of counts. A much larger clone sits a single nucleotide away, making a read error possible. V is TRBV6-5 and J is TRBJ2-1; D is ambiguous. Germline CDR1 MNHEY, CDR2 SVGAGI. V shed 2 bases and J shed 8 bases, with 13 bases lying between them. There are 14 residues in the CDR3. The chain's CDR3 is CASSYRGLLDEQFF. CDR3 nucleotide sequence: TGTGCCAGCAGTTACCGTGGGTTGCTCGATGAGCAGTTCTTC.

The chain is built from TRBV6-5 and TRBJ2-3, with D maybe TRBD1 (5 bases). The CDR3 is made up of 14 amino acids. From germline, CDR1 is MNHEY and CDR2 SVGAGI. V lost 3 bases and J 2 bases, leaving 9 bases between the germline ends. In nucleotides, the CDR3 is TGTGCCAGCAGTTATGACAGAATCACAGATACGCAGTATTTT. Translating gives CASSYDRITDTQYF.

This clonotype was detected ten times or more. V gene TRBV12-3 or TRBV12-4 combines with J gene TRBJ2-5; tentatively, D is TRBD1 or TRBD2 (5 bases each). Trimming left V 3 bases short and J 3 bases short, with 14 bases between. The CDR3 covers 15 residues. CDR3 DNA sequence: TGTGCCAGCAGTTTTTCTCTGGGGCGGGAAGAGACCCAGTACTTC. This translates into CASSFSLGREETQYF.

This clonotype appeared many times. V usage is TRBV12-3 or TRBV12-4 and J usage is TRBJ2-7; 9 positions match TRBD1. The CDR3 extends over 15 amino acids. J was trimmed by 3 bases and V by 2 bases; bases with no gene match: 5. DNA of the CDR3: TGTGCCAGCAGTTTACAGGGACAGGGTGGCTACGAGCAGTACTTC. Translation: CASSLQGQGGYEQYF.

This chain uses TRBV20-1 with TRBJ2-7; 10 nucleotides agree with TRBD2. The CDR3 has 14 residues. The germline CDR1 and CDR2 sequences are DFQATT and SNEGSKA (reference sequence). The V and J ends lost 1 base and 5 bases, in that order; junction bases with no gene match: 5. In DNA, the CDR3 is TGCAGTGCTAGAGTCAGCGGGAGGGCCAACGAGCAGTACTTC. Its translation: CSARVSGRANEQYF.

CDR3 loop: CATSDYPGDEQFF. The CDR3 DNA reads TGTGCCACTAGCGATTACCCCGGGGATGAGCAGTTCTTC. The V and J genes are TRBV10-3 and TRBJ2-1, with D maybe TRBD2 (6 bases). V shed 10 bases and J shed 8 bases, with 18 bases lying between them. This CDR3 has 13 residues. Germline CDR1 ENHRY, CDR2 SYGVKD.

This clonotype has ten or more counts. This chain uses TRBV2 with TRBJ2-7, with 7 bases matching TRBD2. The CDR3 length is 13 residues. The V gene's germline CDR1 is SNHLY and CDR2 FYNNEI. V lost 7 bases, J lost 3 bases, and 6 bases stayed unmatched. The CDR3 DNA reads TGTGCCAGCATCCTAGCGGAGCGCTACGAGCAGTACTTC. This translates into CASILAERYEQYF.

This clonotype was counted ten times or more. The chain joins TRBV7-3 to TRBJ2-5, with no clear D. V lost 2 bases and J 5 bases, leaving 15 bases between the germline ends. This CDR3 has 15 amino acids. CDR1 is SGHTA, CDR2 FQGTGA, per germline. The CDR3 spells CASSLRGGQVETQYF. The CDR3 DNA reads TGTGCCAGCAGCTTACGTGGTGGCCAGGTGGAGACCCAGTACTTC.

This clonotype was recorded at least ten times. V is TRBV12-3 or TRBV12-4 and J is TRBJ2-5, with a weak D call TRBD2 (5 bases). The CDR3 is 14 residues long. Trimming cost V 0 bases and J 5 bases, with 10 bases left between them. The CDR3 DNA follows: TGTGCCAGCAGTTTAGCAGAGGGCTGGGAGACCCAGTACTTC. Its translation is CASSLAEGWETQYF.

This chain links TRBV20-1 with TRBJ1-6, with TRBD1 identical over 7 bases. CDR3 length equals 16 residues. CDR1 and CDR2 from the germline V gene are DFQATT and SNEGSKA (reference sequence). The V segment lost 5 bases and the J segment 2 bases; nucleotides outside the gene matches: 9. Here the CDR3 DNA reads TGCAGTGCTCGTGGGGTCAGGGGGACCTATAATTCACCCCTCCACTTT. Encoded protein: CSARGVRGTYNSPLHF.

Of note for this clonotype: A much larger clone differs from this one at a single base, so this may be a read error. This chain connects TRBV18 to TRBJ2-7; 7 bases agree with TRBD2. The length of the CDR3 is 16 residues. The germline CDR1 and CDR2 sequences are KGHSH and LQKENI. DNA of the CDR3: TGTGCCAGCTCACCACCGGGGAGGGCTGGAGTCTACGAGCACTACTTC. Encoded protein: CASSPPGRAGVYEHYF.

This clonotype was detected a few times. V usage is TRBV10-3 and J usage is TRBJ2-7; TRBD1 matches at 9 bases. Trimming cost V 3 bases and J 5 bases; bases outside gene matches: 11. The CDR3 totals 16 residues. Per the germline V gene, CDR1 is ENHRY and CDR2 is SYGVKD. The CDR3 protein is CAISDTGGSGLDEQYF. For the CDR3, the DNA is TGTGCCATCAGTGACACAGGGGGCTCAGGTTTGGACGAGCAGTACTTC.

The chain uses TRBV9 and TRBJ2-1; D gene uncertain. Deletions cut 0 bases from V and 0 bases from J, with 13 bases between. There are 17 residues in the CDR3. Germline-derived CDR1 and CDR2 are SGDLS and YYNGEE. CDR3 nucleotides: TGTGCCAGCAGCGTAGCCGAGACTCCTAGCTCCTACAATGAGCAGTTCTTC. Its protein product is CASSVAETPSSYNEQFF. Together with reference TRBV9 and TRBJ2-1, the CDR3 gives the full variable domain: DSGVTQTPKHLITATGQRVTLRCSPRSGDLSVYWYQQSLDQGLQFLIQYYNGEERAKGNILERFSAQQFPDLHSELNLSSLELGDSALYFCASSVAETPSSYNEQFFGPGTRLTVL.

The chain joins TRBV14 to TRBJ2-7, with D perhaps matching TRBD2 (5 bases). Germline CDR1 SGHDN, CDR2 FVKESK. The CDR3 runs to 11 residues. The V and J ends lost 4 bases and 9 bases respectively, with 10 bases between them. CDR3 loop: CASSLGLGQYF. The CDR3 DNA sequence: TGTGCCAGCAGCCTTGGACTGGGGCAGTACTTC.

The genes are TRBV6-2 or TRBV6-3 and TRBJ2-1, with 7 bases aligning to TRBD2. This CDR3 contains 15 residues. Looked up from germline, CDR1 is MNHEY and CDR2 is SVGEGT. Germline trimming cut 6 bases from V and 10 bases from J; bases unmatched to any gene: 15. As DNA, the CDR3 is TGTGCCAGCAGCCCAAGGCGGGAGTTGGGGCAAGAGCAGTTCTTC. Its protein product is CASSPRRELGQEQFF.

There are a few counts of this clonotype. The CDR3 nucleotides are TGTGCCAGCAGCTACCCCCAAAGCACTGAAGCTTTCTTT. Amino acid sequence: CASSYPQSTEAFF. The gene calls are TRBV7-2 and TRBJ1-1; no definite D call. Germline lookup yields CDR1 SGHTA and CDR2 FQGNSA. Trimming removed 4 bases at V and 4 bases at J, with 10 bases between. The CDR3 length is 13 residues.

This chain joins TRBV11-2 and TRBJ1-2; D ambiguous. The germline V gene encodes CDR1 SGHAT and CDR2 FQNNGV. The CDR3 spans 19 residues. V gave up 6 bases and J gave up 4 bases, with 30 bases separating them. CDR3 loop: CASSSNSGIHGRATYGYTF. The CDR3 nucleotides read TGTGCCAGCAGTTCTAACTCTGGGATACACGGGCGAGCTACCTATGGCTACACCTTC.